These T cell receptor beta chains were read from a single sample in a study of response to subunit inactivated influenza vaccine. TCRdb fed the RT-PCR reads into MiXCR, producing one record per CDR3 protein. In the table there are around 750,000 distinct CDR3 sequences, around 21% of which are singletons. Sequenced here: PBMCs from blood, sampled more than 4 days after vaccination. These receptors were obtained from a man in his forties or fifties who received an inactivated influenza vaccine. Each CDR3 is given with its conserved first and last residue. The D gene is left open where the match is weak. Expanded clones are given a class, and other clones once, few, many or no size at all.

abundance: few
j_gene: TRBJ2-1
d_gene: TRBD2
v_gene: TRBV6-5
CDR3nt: TGTGCCAGCAGTTGGATCAGACTAGCGGGCCCTAATGAGCAGTTCTTC
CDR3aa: CASSWIRLAGPNEQFF

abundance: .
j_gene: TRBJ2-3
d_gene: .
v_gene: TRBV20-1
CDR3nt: TGCAGTGCGCAGGGACTTCGAGGTAGTGATACGCAGTATTTT
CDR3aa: CSAQGLRGSDTQYF

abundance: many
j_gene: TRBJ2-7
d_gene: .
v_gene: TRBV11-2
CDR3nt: TGTGCCAGCAGCTTATACAGGAACTACGAGCAGTACTTC
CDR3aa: CASSLYRNYEQYF

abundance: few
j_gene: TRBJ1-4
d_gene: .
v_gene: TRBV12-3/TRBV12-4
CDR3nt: TGTGCCAGCAGCCTTAAACACGGACCAACTAATGAAAAACTGTTTTTT
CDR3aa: CASSLKHGPTNEKLFF

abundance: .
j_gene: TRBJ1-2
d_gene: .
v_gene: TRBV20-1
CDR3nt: TGCAGTGCTCACAGGGCCGGGGGCTATGGCTACACCTTC
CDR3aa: CSAHRAGGYGYTF

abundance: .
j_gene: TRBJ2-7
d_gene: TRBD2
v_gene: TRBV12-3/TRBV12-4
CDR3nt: TGTGCCAGCAGTTTAGCTATCCTCGGGGGGGAACAGTACTTC
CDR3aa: CASSLAILGGEQYF

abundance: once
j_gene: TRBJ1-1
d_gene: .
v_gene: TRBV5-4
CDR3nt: TGTGCCAGCAGCTTCGTGGGGGCGGACACTGAAGCTTTCTTT
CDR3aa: CASSFVGADTEAFF

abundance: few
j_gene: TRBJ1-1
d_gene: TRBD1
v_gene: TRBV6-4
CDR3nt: TGTGCCAGCAGTGACTCGAGTCGAGGGGGCGCAAACACTGAAGCTTTCTTT
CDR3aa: CASSDSSRGGANTEAFF

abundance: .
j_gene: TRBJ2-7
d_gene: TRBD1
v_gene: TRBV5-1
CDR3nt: TGCGCCAGCACAATCGGTGGGGACAGGTCCTACGAGCAGTACTTC
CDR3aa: CASTIGGDRSYEQYF

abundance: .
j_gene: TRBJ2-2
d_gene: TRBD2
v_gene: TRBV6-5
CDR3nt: TGTGCCAGCAGTTACCCGATAGGCGGGGGAAACACCGGGGAGCTGTTTTTT
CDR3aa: CASSYPIGGGNTGELFF

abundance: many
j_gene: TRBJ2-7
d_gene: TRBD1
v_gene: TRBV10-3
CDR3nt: TGTGCCAGCGCCTCCCGGGACAGGGGGTACGAGCAGTACTTC
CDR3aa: CASASRDRGYEQYF

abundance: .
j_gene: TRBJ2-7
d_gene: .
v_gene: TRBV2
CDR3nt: TGTGCCAGCAGTGAATGGGTTGGGGGGCCGGACGAGCAGTACTTC
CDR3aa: CASSEWVGGPDEQYF

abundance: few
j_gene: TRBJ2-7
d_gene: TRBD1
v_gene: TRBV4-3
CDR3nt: TGCGCCAGCAGCCAAGACTCGCTGGACAGGGTCTCCTACGAGCAGTACTTC
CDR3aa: CASSQDSLDRVSYEQYF

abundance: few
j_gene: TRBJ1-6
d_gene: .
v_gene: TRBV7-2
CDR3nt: TGTGCCAGCAGCTTGGGCGGAGGGGTTTCACCCCTCCACTTT
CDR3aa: CASSLGGGVSPLHF

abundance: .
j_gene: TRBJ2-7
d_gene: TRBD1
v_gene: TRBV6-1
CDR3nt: TGTGCCAGCGAGACAGGGGCGGGCCACGAGCAGTACTTC
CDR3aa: CASETGAGHEQYF

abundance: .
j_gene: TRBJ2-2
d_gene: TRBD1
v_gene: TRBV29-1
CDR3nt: TGCAGCGCCGGGACAGGTAACACCGGGGAGCTGTTTTTT
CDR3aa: CSAGTGNTGELFF

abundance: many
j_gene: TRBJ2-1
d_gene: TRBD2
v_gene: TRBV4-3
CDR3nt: TGCGCCAGCAGCCAAGGGACTAGCGGGAACTCCTACAATGAGCAGTTCTTC
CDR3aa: CASSQGTSGNSYNEQFF

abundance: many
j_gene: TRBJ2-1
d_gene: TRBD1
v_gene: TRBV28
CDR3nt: TGTGCCAGCAGATCGGGACAGGGTAACAATGAGCAGTTCTTC
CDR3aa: CASRSGQGNNEQFF

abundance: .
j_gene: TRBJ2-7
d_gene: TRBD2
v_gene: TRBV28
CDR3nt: TGTGCCAGCAGCCTTACCGAACTAGCGATACATAGCGAGCAGTACTTC
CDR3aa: CASSLTELAIHSEQYF